The rows below give T cell receptor beta chains drawn from one sample of a study of blood T cells in healthy people across ages. TCRdb called the 5' RACE reads again in MiXCR, with one record for every CDR3 protein. The sample records 910,000 or so distinct CDR3 sequences, roughly half being singletons. Sequences were obtained from blood. The origin of the receptors is an older woman in good health. Each CDR3 is given with its conserved first and last residue. The D gene is left open where the match is weak. Only part of the rows carry a size: once, few, many, or a class if the clone is expanded.

>.|TRBV30|TRBJ2-7|few
CAWRSRDEQYF
TGTGCCTGGAGGTCCCGGGACGAGCAGTACTTC
>.|TRBV28|TRBJ2-7|.
CASSGVSSYEQYF
TGTGCCAGCAGCGGCGTTAGCTCCTACGAGCAGTACTTC
>TRBD2|TRBV7-2|TRBJ2-7|many
CATRASGRAGEQYF
TGTGCCACCAGAGCTAGCGGGAGGGCGGGAGAGCAGTACTTC
>.|TRBV12-3/TRBV12-4|TRBJ1-2|.
CASRSRVDYGYTF
TGTGCCAGCCGCTCACGGGTTGACTATGGCTACACCTTC
>.|TRBV3-1|TRBJ2-2|few
CASSRRDTGELFF
TGTGCCAGCAGCCGCCGGGACACCGGGGAGCTGTTTTTT
>TRBD1|TRBV7-2|TRBJ1-2|.
CASSFSGTGISYGYTF
TGTGCCAGCAGCTTCTCCGGGACAGGGATCTCCTATGGCTACACCTTC
>TRBD1|TRBV20-1|TRBJ2-7|few
CSANSGQGLYEQYF
TGCAGTGCAAATTCGGGACAGGGGCTCTACGAGCAGTACTTC
>.|TRBV10-3|TRBJ2-7|few
CAISPALLRYEQYF
TGTGCCATCAGTCCAGCCCTCCTCCGCTACGAGCAGTACTTC
>TRBD2|TRBV3-1|TRBJ2-1|.
CASSLSGGSLPNEQFF
TGTGCCAGCAGCCTCTCGGGGGGTTCTCTCCCCAATGAGCAGTTCTTC
>TRBD1|TRBV6-6|TRBJ2-4|.
CASSYPDREDIQYF
TGTGCCAGCAGTTACCCGGACAGGGAGGACATTCAGTACTTC
>.|TRBV21-1|TRBJ2-5|few
CASSKATKKETQYF
TGTGCCAGCAGCAAAGCAACCAAAAAGGAGACCCAGTACTTC
>TRBD2|TRBV24-1|TRBJ2-7|.
CATASGFSYEQYF
TGTGCCACTGCTAGCGGCTTCTCCTACGAGCAGTACTTC
>.|TRBV20-1|TRBJ2-7|.
CSASQPGMGYEQYF
TGCAGTGCTAGCCAACCTGGCATGGGGTACGAGCAGTACTTC
>.|TRBV6-1|TRBJ2-6|.
CASCAEFGVSGANVLTF
TGTGCCAGCTGTGCTGAATTCGGAGTCTCCGGGGCCAACGTCCTGACTTTC
>.|TRBV29-1|TRBJ1-2|once
CSVDGELGYPAYGYTF
TGCAGCGTTGACGGGGAACTTGGTTACCCAGCCTATGGCTACACCTTC
>.|TRBV9|TRBJ2-1|few
CASSVGQSSYNEQFF
TGTGCCAGCAGCGTAGGACAGAGCTCCTACAATGAGCAGTTCTTC
>.|TRBV25-1|TRBJ2-5|.
CASRNHGGQETQYF
TGTGCCAGCAGGAACCACGGCGGACAAGAGACCCAGTACTTC
>.|TRBV11-3|TRBJ2-1|few
CASSQNRASYNEQFF
TGTGCCAGCAGTCAGAACCGGGCCTCCTACAATGAGCAGTTCTTC
>TRBD1|TRBV4-2|TRBJ1-6|.
CASSPRDSNSPLHF
TGTGCCAGCAGCCCCCGGGACAGCAATTCACCCCTCCACTTT
>.|TRBV12-3/TRBV12-4|TRBJ2-1|.
CASSEGTLNNEQFF
TGTGCCAGCAGTGAGGGGACACTTAACAATGAGCAGTTCTTC
>TRBD2|TRBV7-2|TRBJ2-3|.
CASSLTSGREWGTQYF
TGTGCCAGCAGCTTAACTAGCGGGAGAGAATGGGGGACGCAGTATTTT
>TRBD2|TRBV11-1|TRBJ2-7|few
CASSLPPGLVPYEQYF
TGTGCCAGCAGCTTACCTCCGGGACTAGTCCCCTACGAGCAGTACTTC
>.|TRBV28|TRBJ2-5|few
CASSTTGETQYF
TGTGCCAGCAGTACCACGGGAGAGACCCAGTACTTC
>TRBD2|TRBV6-1|TRBJ2-1|.
CAISGSASGSDHLSYNEQFF
TGTGCCATCAGTGGAAGCGCTAGCGGGAGCGATCACCTATCCTACAATGAGCAGTTCTTC
>.|TRBV6-1|TRBJ2-7|.
CASFPYGNSYEQYF
TGTGCCAGCTTCCCATACGGAAATTCCTACGAGCAGTACTTC
>TRBD2|TRBV5-5|TRBJ2-1|.
CASSFNSGIYNEQFF
TGTGCCAGCAGCTTTAATAGCGGGATCTACAATGAGCAGTTCTTC
>TRBD1|TRBV4-1|TRBJ1-5|.
CASSLRFGTGDQPQHF
TGCGCCAGCAGCCTTCGCTTCGGGACAGGGGATCAGCCCCAGCATTTT
>.|TRBV7-3|TRBJ2-1|.
CASSLGVRDEQFF
TGTGCCAGCAGCTTAGGCGTCAGGGATGAGCAGTTCTTC
>.|TRBV4-3|TRBJ2-7|few
CASSQDNPGRTYEQYF
TGCGCCAGCAGCCAAGATAACCCGGGCAGAACCTACGAGCAGTACTTC
>.|TRBV20-1|TRBJ1-5|.
CSARDTWNQPQHF
TGCAGTGCTCGGGACACCTGGAATCAGCCCCAGCATTTT
>TRBD1|TRBV27|TRBJ2-7|.
CASRTTGGYEQYF
TGTGCCAGCAGAACCACAGGGGGCTACGAGCAGTACTTC
>.|TRBV15|TRBJ2-3|.
CATSRDPGVDTQYF
TGTGCCACCAGCAGAGATCCAGGGGTCGATACGCAGTATTTT
>TRBD1|TRBV4-1|TRBJ2-1|.
CASSQGQGARNEQFF
TGCGCCAGCAGCCAAGGGCAGGGGGCCCGCAATGAGCAGTTCTTC
>.|TRBV2|TRBJ2-4|.
CASGGQKLAKNIQYF
TGTGCCAGTGGCGGACAGAAACTAGCCAAAAACATTCAGTACTTC
>.|TRBV3-1|TRBJ2-2|few
CASSQGAPGELFF
TGTGCCAGCAGCCAGGGGGCTCCCGGGGAGCTGTTTTTT
>.|TRBV10-3|TRBJ1-4|.
CATRGEKLFF
TGTGCCACCCGGGGTGAAAAACTGTTTTTT
>.|TRBV29-1|TRBJ2-1|few
CSVVAGYNEQFF
TGCAGCGTTGTGGCGGGATACAATGAGCAGTTCTTC
>.|TRBV5-1|TRBJ2-1|.
CASSLSSSRFSDNEQFF
TGCGCCAGCAGCTTGTCCTCCTCTAGATTTAGTGACAATGAGCAGTTCTTC
>.|TRBV28|TRBJ2-7|.
CASSNPGASYEQYF
TGTGCCAGCTCCAACCCGGGGGCGTCCTACGAGCAGTACTTC
>TRBD1|TRBV19|TRBJ2-1|.
CASSTGTGYNEQFF
TGTGCCAGTAGTACCGGGACAGGGTACAATGAGCAGTTCTTC
>TRBD2|TRBV3-1|TRBJ2-3|.
CASSETGTSGSMEDTQYF
TGTGCCAGCAGTGAAACCGGGACTAGCGGGAGTATGGAAGATACGCAGTATTTT
>.|TRBV20-1|TRBJ2-7|.
CSAIDPSGRIYEQYF
TGCAGTGCCATAGACCCCTCCGGGCGGATTTACGAGCAGTACTTC
>TRBD1|TRBV20-1|TRBJ1-2|.
CSARDRDGYGYTF
TGCAGTGCCAGGGACAGGGACGGCTATGGCTACACCTTC
>.|TRBV7-2|TRBJ2-1|.
CASSLEGTLSYNEQFF
TGTGCCAGCAGCTTAGAGGGGACACTATCCTACAATGAGCAGTTCTTC
>TRBD2|TRBV5-1|TRBJ2-3|many
CASSQGGYTDTQYF
TGCGCCAGCAGCCAGGGAGGGTACACAGATACGCAGTATTTT
>.|TRBV7-2|TRBJ2-7|once
CASSLPGAHNEQYF
TGTGCCAGCAGCTTACCAGGGGCCCACAATGAGCAGTACTTC
>TRBD2|TRBV9|TRBJ2-4|.
CASSTGLVLKNIQYF
TGTGCCAGCAGCACCGGACTAGTACTCAAAAACATTCAGTACTTC
>.|TRBV5-6|TRBJ2-7|.
CVSSLKSYEQYF
TGTGTCAGCAGCTTGAAATCCTACGAGCAGTACTTC
>.|TRBV28|TRBJ2-5|few
CASSSRLISRETQYF
TGTGCCAGCAGTTCAAGACTTATCTCGAGGGAGACCCAGTACTTC
>.|TRBV28|TRBJ2-5|.
CASSTKGTSGQYF
TGTGCCAGCAGTACCAAAGGGACGTCCGGGCAGTACTTC
>TRBD1|TRBV6-1|TRBJ2-7|.
CASRMDRVVDEQYF
TGTGCCAGCAGGATGGACAGGGTTGTTGACGAGCAGTACTTC
>TRBD1|TRBV27|TRBJ1-1|.
CASTRWAGGDTEAFF
TGTGCCAGCACCCGGTGGGCAGGGGGGGACACTGAAGCTTTCTTT
>.|TRBV4-2|TRBJ1-4|few
CASSQDEGSVEKLFF
TGTGCCAGCAGCCAAGACGAGGGGTCCGTTGAAAAACTGTTTTTT